This T cell receptor beta chain is from a study of T cell changes during pregnancy in multiple sclerosis. TCRdb's copy holds only in-frame clones and misses some; the assay was immunoSEQ multiplex PCR. Here the sample spans some 70,000 clones, approximately 92% being singletons. The V end was cut by 1 base, the J end by 3 bases, with 13 bases between. This CDR3 spans 16 amino acids. Germline lookup yields CDR1 SGHVS and CDR2 FQNEAQ. Here the sequenced sample was CD8+ T cells from peripheral blood mononuclear cells, taken in the third trimester of pregnancy. The sequence was obtained from a female donor in good health, enrolled as a control in a pregnancy study. The chain uses TRBV7-8 and TRBJ1-5; D not resolved. CDR3 in DNA: TGTGCCAGCAGCTTAGTGAGGGATGTGGACAATCAGCCCCAGCATTTT. It yields the protein CASSLVRDVDNQPQHF.